The 21 T cell receptor beta chains presented below share a single source sample, sequenced in a study of Tregs in tolerant kidney transplant recipients. Data came from immunoSEQ multiplex PCR; TCRdb stores just in-frame clones and leaves some out. This sample lists about 48,000 clones; its ten largest clones have about 0.85%. The specimen comprised CD4+ T cells from blood, sampled before the transplant. These receptors were taken from a human donor who received a combined kidney and bone marrow transplant.

Regarding this clone: The read ends 3 residues shy of where the CDR3 ends; the end is completed using the germline J gene. This chain links TRBV7-3 with TRBJ2-2, with D possibly matching TRBD1 (5 bases). The CDR3 covers 16 residues. The germline V gene encodes CDR1 SGHTA and CDR2 FQGTGA. V lost 4 bases and J lost 3, with 15 bases in between. CDR3 in amino acids: CASSYGRGGDTGELFF. The sequenced CDR3 bases are TGTGCCAGCAGCTACGGAAGGGGTGGGGACACCGGGGAG.

Turning to this clone: The read is 3 residues too short to cover the CDR3 end, so that end is filled in from the germline J gene. J is TRBJ2-1 and V is TRBV7-9; maybe TRBD2 (6 bases). Trimming pared 6 bases from V and 2 bases from J, leaving 14 bases between. CDR1 and CDR2 from the germline V gene are SEHNR and FQNEAQ (reference sequence). CDR3 length: 15 amino acids. CDR3 amino acids: CASRPPPSAYNEQFF. Partial CDR3 DNA: TGTGCCAGCAGACCCCCCCCTAGCGCCTACAATGAG.

A word on this clone: The read ends 3 residues early relative to the CDR3; the germline J gene fills the gap. V usage is TRBV29-1 and J usage is TRBJ2-2; tentatively, D is TRBD1 (7 bases). The V gene's germline CDR1 is SQVTM and CDR2 ANQGSEA. Trimming removed 6 bases at V and 4 bases at J, with 12 bases between. CDR3 size: 13 residues. The CDR3 spells CSVAGQTTGELFF. CDR3 bases read: TGCAGCGTCGCGGGACAGACCACCGGGGAG.

To note about this clone: Read data end 3 residues before the CDR3 end; the end is taken from the germline J gene. The J gene is TRBJ2-2, the V gene TRBV7-3, with 7 bases that match TRBD1. CDR1 and CDR2 from the germline V gene are SGHTA and FQGTGA. There are 13 residues in the CDR3. J was trimmed by 8 bases and V by 6 bases; bases with no gene match: 6. Incomplete CDR3 DNA: TGTGCCAGCAGGACAGGGCTTGTGGGGGAG. This translates into CASRTGLVGE. The whole CDR3 protein reads CASRTGLVGELFF.

The CDR3 loop is CAHGGYAGTLYGYTF. CDR3 DNA (partial): TGTGCCCATGGTGGATACGCGGGAACCTTGTATGGC. The chain employs TRBV30 and TRBJ1-2; D is ambiguous. Read coverage stops 3 residues before the CDR3 terminus; the germline J gene supplies the remainder. Looked up from germline, CDR1 is GTSNPN and CDR2 is SVGIG (reference sequence). V was trimmed by 8 bases and J by 5 bases, leaving 24 bases between them. The CDR3 loop spans 15 amino acids.

Concerning this clone: The read comes to an end 3 residues before the CDR3 does, leaving the germline J gene to fill in the end. The chain couples TRBV5-6 to TRBJ2-5; D may be TRBD2 (5 bases). CDR1 SGHDT and CDR2 YYEEEE come from the germline V gene. V dropped 2 bases and J dropped 4 bases, with 6 bases sitting between them. CDR3 size: 12 residues. The covered CDR3 bases are TGTGCCAGCAGCTTTGCGGGAGAGACC. Translation: CASSFAGET. The full CDR3 protein is CASSFAGETQYF.

To note about this clone: The read terminates 3 residues before the CDR3 end, so the remaining end is supplied by the germline J gene. The chain joins TRBV6-2 or TRBV6-3 to TRBJ2-1; TRBD2 aligns across 11 bases. CDR3 length: 17 residues. The germline gives CDR1 MNHEY, CDR2 SVGEGT. V shed 2 bases and J 3 bases; nucleotides not matched to a gene: 6. The CDR3 loop is CASSYPLAGGFYNEQFF. Partial CDR3 DNA: TGTGCCAGCAGTTACCCCCTAGCGGGAGGCTTCTACAATGAG.

Concerning this clone itself: The read is 3 residues too short to cover the CDR3 end, so that end is filled in from the germline J gene. The V call is TRBV5-1, the J call TRBJ2-1; 10 bases line up with TRBD1. Germline CDR1 is SGHRS and CDR2 is YFSETQ. Losses at the gene ends were 4 bases for V and 5 bases for J; bases not matched to a gene: 6. The CDR3 is 15 amino acids. The part of the CDR3 DNA that was read is TGCGCCAGCAGCCATCGGACAGGGGGAGACAATGAG. The encoded protein is CASSHRTGGDNE. The entire CDR3 protein is CASSHRTGGDNEQFF.

As regards this clone: From the germline J gene comes the end of the CDR3, since the read stops 3 residues before it. The chain combines TRBV5-1 with TRBJ2-1; D perhaps matches TRBD1 (6 bases). The CDR3 has 16 residues. Germline-derived CDR1 and CDR2 are SGHRS and YFSETQ. With 0 bases removed from V and 0 bases from J, the gap between germline ends came to 10 bases. This chain's CDR3 is CASSLGGGLSYNEQFF. CDR3 bases read: TGCGCCAGCAGCTTGGGTGGGGGCCTCTCCTACAATGAG.

A remark on this clone: The CDR3 end falls 3 residues outside the read, so it is completed with the germline J gene. The chain has TRBV6-1 and TRBJ1-1; no reliable D call. CDR1 and CDR2 (germline): MNHNS, SASEGT. V gave up 2 bases and J gave up 0 bases, with 4 bases separating them. The CDR3 has 13 amino acids. The CDR3 bases that were read are TGTGCCAGCAGTGAACAGTTGAACACTGAA. Translation: CASSEQLNTE. The whole CDR3 protein reads CASSEQLNTEAFF.

As for this clone: The read ends 3 residues before the CDR3 terminus; that terminus is restored from the germline J gene. The genes are TRBV6-2 or TRBV6-3 and TRBJ1-2, with unresolved D. CDR1 MNHEY and CDR2 SVGEGT come from the germline V gene. This CDR3 is 15 amino acids long. Trimming left V 0 bases short and J 0 bases short, with 8 bases between. CDR3 amino acids: CASSYSAGSNYGYTF. CDR3 DNA (partial): TGTGCCAGCAGTTACTCGGCAGGATCTAACTATGGC.

Of note for this clone: From the germline J gene comes the end of the CDR3, since the read stops 3 residues before it. J is TRBJ2-2 and V is TRBV30, with TRBD1 identical over 7 bases. CDR1 and CDR2 from the germline V gene are GTSNPN and SVGIG (reference sequence). The CDR3 runs to 13 residues. J was trimmed by 2 bases and V by 8 bases; bases with no gene match: 5. CDR3 sequence: CAARDRNTGELFF. The CDR3 DNA, read in part, is TGTGCCGCCCGGGACAGAAACACCGGGGAG.

A remark on this clone: The DNA ends 3 residues before the CDR3 does, and the rest of the CDR3 is filled in from the germline J gene. The chain joins TRBV20-1 to TRBJ2-5; D call uncertain. Germline assignment: CDR1 DFQATT and CDR2 SNEGSKA (reference sequence). The CDR3 length is 13 residues. The V end was cut by 5 bases, the J end by 1 base, with 11 bases between. The CDR3 bases that were read are TGCAGTGCTCCCCTAAACCCCCAAGAGACC. Translating gives CSAPLNPQET. The entire CDR3 is CSAPLNPQETQYF.

On this clone: The DNA ends 3 residues before the CDR3 does, and the rest of the CDR3 is filled in from the germline J gene. Other DNA sequences in this specimen translate into the identical CDR3. The V and J genes are TRBV2 and TRBJ2-3; D ambiguous. This CDR3 contains 13 residues. Trimming stripped 6 bases from V and 1 base from J, with 8 bases between. Germline V gene sequence: CDR1 SNHLY, CDR2 FYNNEI. The CDR3 protein is CASRLSGTDTQYF. Partial CDR3 DNA: TGTGCCAGCAGGTTGAGCGGCACAGATACG.

Comment on this clone: The missing CDR3 end, 3 residues past where the read stops, is filled in from the germline J gene. The chain combines TRBV20-1 with TRBJ2-1; 12 bases match TRBD2. This CDR3 is 18 amino acids long. The germline CDR1 and CDR2 sequences are DFQATT and SNEGSKA (reference sequence). The V and J ends lost 0 bases and 3 bases, in that order; junction bases with no gene match: 9. CDR3 bases read: TGCAGTGCTAGAGACAGACTAGCGGGAGTGAGCTACTACAATGAG. As protein: CSARDRLAGVSYYNE. The CDR3, in full, reads CSARDRLAGVSYYNEQFF.

Points on this clone: The read finishes 3 residues shy of the CDR3 end, and the germline J gene is used to complete it. This chain joins TRBV2 and TRBJ2-1; D is ambiguous. Trimming stripped 7 bases from V and 2 bases from J, with 3 bases between. The germline V gene encodes CDR1 SNHLY and CDR2 FYNNEI. The CDR3 runs 11 residues. The CDR3 loop is CASIAYNEQFF. The sequenced part of the CDR3 DNA is TGTGCCAGCATCGCCTACAATGAG.

Concerning this clone: The CDR3 end is not reached by the read, which stops 3 residues before it; the germline J gene fills it in. This chain joins TRBV30 and TRBJ1-4, with D maybe TRBD1 (5 bases). CDR1 GTSNPN and CDR2 SVGIG come from the germline V gene (reference sequence). The CDR3 totals 16 residues. Trimming pared 4 bases from V and 9 bases from J, leaving 24 bases between. The part of the CDR3 DNA that was read is TGTGCCTGGAAAGGGTCCAGGGTTCCATACTCACAAAAA. Its protein is CAWKGSRVPYSQK. The whole CDR3 reads CAWKGSRVPYSQKLFF.

On this clone itself: The read terminates 3 residues ahead of where the CDR3 ends, so the germline J gene completes it. The rearrangement links TRBV7-2 to TRBJ2-2; the D gene is possibly TRBD1 (5 bases). This CDR3 comprises 13 residues. The V end lost 8 bases, the J end lost 2 bases, and 9 bases lay between the germline ends. Germline CDR1 and CDR2: SGHTA and FQGNSA. Partial CDR3 DNA: TGTGCCAGCCTTGACAGAAACACCGGGGAG. This sequence encodes CASLDRNTGE. The CDR3 in full is CASLDRNTGELFF. Full variable domain (remainder filled in from reference TRBV7-2 and TRBJ2-2): GAGVSQSPSNKVTEKGKDVELRCDPISGHTALYWYRQSLGQGLEFLIYFQGNSAPDKSGLPSDRFSAERTGGSVSTLTIQRTQQEDSAVYLCASLDRNTGELFFGEGSRLTVL.

On this clone: With the read ending 3 residues before the CDR3 end, the germline J gene is used to fill in that end. The rearrangement uses TRBV5-1 and TRBJ2-2; tentatively, D is TRBD1 (6 bases). The CDR3 is 16 residues long. CDR1 and CDR2 from the germline V gene are SGHRS and YFSETQ. V was cut by 1 base and J by 0 bases, with 10 bases left in between. The CDR3 bases that were read are TGCGCCAGCAGCTTGCCGGGACAATCGAACACCGGGGAG. This gives the protein CASSLPGQSNTGE. From start to end, the CDR3 is CASSLPGQSNTGELFF.

Of note for this clone: The read falls 3 residues short of the CDR3 end, and the missing part is taken from the germline J gene. This sample also contains other DNA sequences that code for the same CDR3. The V call is TRBV18, the J call TRBJ2-5; a weak D match, TRBD2 (6 bases). The CDR3 loop spans 13 amino acids. Germline V lookup: CDR1 KGHSH, CDR2 LQKENI. Trimming left V 2 bases short and J 2 bases short, with 6 bases between. CDR3 DNA (partial): TGTGCCAGCTCACCAGGGACTCAAGAGACC. It translates to CASSPGTQET. The CDR3 in its entirety is CASSPGTQETQYF.

As regards this clone: The germline gene is not matched at one end of the junction; a read error may be the cause. The CDR3 end lies 3 residues beyond the end of the read and is filled in from the germline J gene. The chain carries TRBV7-7 and TRBJ2-1; D may be TRBD1 or TRBD2 (5 bases each). The CDR3 extends over 15 amino acids. The V gene's germline CDR1 is SSHAT and CDR2 FNYEAQ (reference sequence). This CDR3 reads CASSVGDSSYNEQFF. CDR3 DNA, as far as it was read: TGTGCTAGCAGCGTGGGAGACAGCTCCTACAATGAG.